The subject of this entry is one T cell receptor beta chain. Its antigen is unidentified. The protocol was immunoSEQ multiplex PCR, while the TCRdb copy is restricted to in-frame clones and leaves out a portion. The sample has 550,000 to 850,000 clones; approximately 77% are singletons. This record comes from a study of shared clonotypes between healthy human individuals. In the study overall: Donor composition was a couple of women and a few men, aged 18 to 49.

The CDR3 totals 14 residues. Trimming took 4 bases from V and 6 from J; bases not matched to a gene: 4. The germline CDR1 and CDR2 sequences are MGHRA and YSYEKL. The donors, all of them Caucasian adults, lived in Nashville, Tennessee. Whole-study results and caveats: Tissues were not sampled, only blood, and their repertoires likely differ. It was observed that 5% to 6% of naive CD4 clonotypes were shared across a handful of donors.

Sequencing was performed on memory CD4+ T cells sorted from blood. Subset of the sample: CD45RA-negative fraction. The sequence came from a woman aged 25 to 39 in good health. The chain joins TRBV4-1 to TRBJ2-3; 10 positions agree with TRBD2. Here the CDR3 reads CASSPGTSDDTQYF. The CDR3 nucleotides are TGCGCCAGCAGCCCGGGGACTAGCGACGATACGCAGTATTTT.